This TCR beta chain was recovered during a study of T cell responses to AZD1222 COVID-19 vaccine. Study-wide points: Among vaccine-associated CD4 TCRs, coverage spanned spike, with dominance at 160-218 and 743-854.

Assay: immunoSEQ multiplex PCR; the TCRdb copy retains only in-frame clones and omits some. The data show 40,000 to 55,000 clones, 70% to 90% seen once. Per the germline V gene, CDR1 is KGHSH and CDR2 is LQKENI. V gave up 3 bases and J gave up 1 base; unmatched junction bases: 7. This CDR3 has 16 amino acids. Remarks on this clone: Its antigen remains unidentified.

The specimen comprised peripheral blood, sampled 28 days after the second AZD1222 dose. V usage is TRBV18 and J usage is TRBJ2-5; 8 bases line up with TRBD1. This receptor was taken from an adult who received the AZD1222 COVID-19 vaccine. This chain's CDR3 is CASSPRTGMGQETQYF. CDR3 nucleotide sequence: TGTGCCAGCTCACCCCGGACAGGGATGGGCCAAGAGACCCAGTACTTC.